This passage covers 17 T cell receptor beta chains from one sample sequenced in a study of blood T cell repertoires in COVID-19. This table comes from immunoSEQ multiplex PCR, and its TCRdb copy is limited to in-frame clones, with some not included. The table lists 150,000 to 200,000 clones, around 89% of them singletons. What was sequenced was PBMCs or T cells enriched from blood (not recorded which). The origin of the receptors is a woman between 50 and 59 years old who had recovered from COVID-19.

This chain connects TRBV2 to TRBJ1-6; D gene uncertain. Per the germline V gene, CDR1 is SNHLY and CDR2 is FYNNEI. V was pared by 6 bases and J by 0 bases, with 9 bases between. CDR3 length equals 15 residues. Written as DNA, the CDR3 is TGTGCCAGCAGGTTTATGAGCTCCTATAATTCACCCCTCCACTTT. It specifies CASRFMSSYNSPLHF.

The chain couples TRBV6-2 or TRBV6-3 to TRBJ2-5; 10 bases agree with TRBD2. The CDR3 loop spans 19 amino acids. Germline V gene lookup returns CDR1 MNHEY and CDR2 SVGEGT. V dropped 2 bases and J dropped 2; count of bases not matched to a gene: 14. CDR3: CASSYEAGGLWEAQETQYF. The DNA of the CDR3 is TGTGCCAGCAGTTACGAAGCGGGGGGGCTTTGGGAGGCGCAAGAGACCCAGTACTTC.

The chain joins TRBV19 to TRBJ1-2; maybe TRBD1 (6 bases). The CDR3 has 15 residues. Deletions cut 3 bases from V and 2 bases from J, with 13 bases between. Per the germline V gene, CDR1 is LNHDA and CDR2 is SQIVND (reference sequence). CDR3 protein: CASSITGRRNYGYTF. The DNA for the CDR3 is TGTGCCAGTAGTATTACAGGGCGAAGGAACTATGGCTACACCTTC.

The rearrangement joins TRBV5-1 to TRBJ2-3; TRBD1 agrees at 8 bases. The CDR3 contains 15 residues. J was trimmed by 3 bases and V by 3 bases; bases with no gene match: 6. Germline CDR1 and CDR2: SGHRS and YFSETQ. This CDR3 reads CASSYTGGPTDTQYF. CDR3 nucleotide sequence: TGCGCCAGCAGCTACACAGGGGGACCGACAGATACGCAGTATTTT. The full variable domain, in which reference TRBV5-1 and TRBJ2-3 provide the parts outside the CDR3, is KAGVTQTPRYLIKTRGQQVTLSCSPISGHRSVSWYQQTPGQGLQFLFEYFSETQRNKGNFPGRFSGRQFSNSRSEMNVSTLELGDSALYLCASSYTGGPTDTQYFGPGTRLTVL.

The chain uses TRBV27 and TRBJ1-1, with D perhaps TRBD1 (5 bases). Germline V gives CDR1 MNHEY, CDR2 SMNVEV (reference sequence). Trimming stripped 2 bases from V and 10 bases from J, with 11 bases between. There are 12 residues in the CDR3. CDR3 residues: CASSLPGGGAFF. CDR3 nucleotide sequence: TGTGCCAGCAGTTTACCCGGGGGGGGAGCTTTCTTT.

The chain has TRBV18 and TRBJ2-2; 9 nucleotides match TRBD1. Looked up from germline, CDR1 is KGHSH and CDR2 is LQKENI. The ends lost 5 bases at V and 3 bases at J; junction bases unmatched: 7. The CDR3 runs to 16 residues. CDR3 residues: CASSSRDRDDTGELFF. The CDR3 coding sequence is TGTGCCAGCTCATCTCGGGACAGGGATGACACCGGGGAGCTGTTTTTT. Looking up the rest from reference TRBV18 and TRBJ2-2 gives the full variable domain: NAGVMQNPRHLVRRRGQEARLRCSPMKGHSHVYWYRQLPEEGLKFMVYLQKENIIDESGMPKERFSAEFPKEGPSILRIQQVVRGDSAAYFCASSSRDRDDTGELFFGEGSRLTVL.

A word on this clone: At one end the junction does not follow the germline gene, possibly because of a read error. The CDR3 DNA follows: TGTGCCAGCAGCTTAGAACCCCTACAGGGTTACTACGGCTACACCTTC. As protein: CASSLEPLQGYYGYTF. The rearrangement joins TRBV7-9 to TRBJ1-2; possibly TRBD1 for D (6 bases). The CDR3 runs 16 residues. Germline CDR1 reads SEHNR; CDR2 reads FQNEAQ (reference sequence).

This rearrangement joins TRBV5-6 to TRBJ1-1; 9 nucleotides agree with TRBD1. J was trimmed by 3 bases and V by 6 bases; bases with no gene match: 12. Germline CDR1 and CDR2: SGHDT and YYEEEE. The CDR3 sequence is 16 residues long. The DNA for the CDR3 is TGTGCCAGCACCTACACCGGGACAGGGATCGACACTGAAGCTTTCTTT. Translated: CASTYTGTGIDTEAFF.

The chain employs TRBV7-2 and TRBJ2-2; 7 bases fit TRBD1. Trimming removed 3 bases from V and 2 bases from J; junction bases left unmatched: 6. Germline loops: CDR1 SGHTA, CDR2 FQGNSA. The CDR3 sequence is 16 residues long. The CDR3 nucleotides are TGTGCCAGCAGCTTCACGGGACAGCAAAACACCGGGGAGCTGTTTTTT. It translates to CASSFTGQQNTGELFF.

This clone appeared a single time. V is TRBV11-2 and J is TRBJ2-3; D unresolved. This CDR3 has 14 amino acids. V dropped 5 bases and J dropped 2 bases, with 11 bases sitting between them. Germline CDR1 reads SGHAT; CDR2 reads FQNNGV. For the CDR3, the DNA is TGTGCCAGCAGCCTTCTGCGTTCCACAGATACGCAGTATTTT. Protein: CASSLLRSTDTQYF.

The chain carries TRBV12-3 or TRBV12-4 and TRBJ1-2; D is ambiguous. The CDR3 is 12 amino acids. Trimming shortened V by 1 base and J by 4 bases, and 4 bases separated the two germline ends. The CDR3, as DNA: TGTGCCAGCAGTTTAGACATCTATGGCTACACCTTC. As protein: CASSLDIYGYTF.

This sequence joins TRBV12-5 and TRBJ1-6; 9 nucleotides line up with TRBD1. The V and J ends lost 2 bases and 7 bases, in that order; junction bases with no gene match: 3. The germline V gene encodes CDR1 LGHNT and CDR2 FRNRAP. This CDR3 comprises 15 residues. CDR3 region: CASGLSGQGNSPLHF. As DNA, the CDR3 is TGTGCTAGTGGTTTGTCCGGACAGGGGAATTCACCCCTCCACTTT.

The chain is built from TRBV21-1 and TRBJ2-1; the D call TRBD2 from the table was never checked on the DNA. TRBV21-1 is given as a pseudogene. The CDR3 covers 20 residues. In DNA, the CDR3 is TGTGCCAGCAGCACCCAACCCCCGGCGGGGGGGCCAAATGAGTTCGATGAGCAGTTCTTC. This encodes CASSTQPPAGGPNEFDEQFF.

The gene calls are TRBV4-2 and TRBJ2-6; 10 nucleotides agree with TRBD1. CDR1 LGHNA and CDR2 YNFKEQ come from the germline V gene. This CDR3 has 20 residues. The V and J ends lost 0 bases and 3 bases, in that order; junction bases with no gene match: 11. The CDR3 reads CASSQDAPSTGGGGANVLTF. DNA of the CDR3: TGTGCCAGCAGCCAAGATGCCCCCTCGACAGGGGGCGGTGGGGCCAACGTCCTGACTTTC.

The V and J genes are TRBV4-3 and TRBJ2-1, with 8 bases aligning to TRBD1. The germline gives CDR1 LGHNA, CDR2 YSLEER. V dropped 8 bases and J dropped 15; count of bases not matched to a gene: 18. The CDR3 runs to 14 residues. The CDR3 region is CASGGDRGSGRRFF. DNA for the CDR3: TGCGCCAGCGGAGGTGACAGGGGCTCGGGCAGGAGGTTCTTC.

The genes are TRBV6-5 and TRBJ1-3; D not certain. The germline V and J ends were trimmed by 7 bases and 9 bases, with 16 bases remaining between them. Germline V CDR1 and CDR2: MNHEY, SVGAGI. The CDR3 length is 13 residues. The CDR3 loop is CASIPPYRGTIYF. The CDR3 DNA reads as TGTGCCAGCATCCCACCCTACCGGGGCACCATATATTTT.

This chain links TRBV29-1 with TRBJ1-3; 10 nucleotides agree with TRBD1. Germline V gene sequence: CDR1 SQVTM, CDR2 ANQGSEA. The length of the CDR3 is 18 residues. V lost 0 bases, J lost 8 bases, and 16 bases stayed unmatched. The CDR3 sequence: CSVEDRGTGENKGDTIYF. The CDR3 bases are TGCAGCGTTGAAGATCGGGGGACAGGGGAAAATAAAGGAGACACCATATATTTT.